Below are 10 T cell receptor beta chains sequenced from a single sample in a study of regulatory T cells in long-lasting Graves disease. Both iRepertoire HTBI primers and Arm-PCR of CDR3 regions were used to build the TCR beta libraries. TCRdb re-analysed the multiplex PCR reads in MiXCR, keeping a single row per CDR3 protein. The sample includes approximately 460,000 distinct CDR3 sequences, around 15% of them seen just once. Time point described: newly diagnosed GD, antithyroid drugs for less than 3 months. RNA from PBMCs was the source of the TCR library. The same sample was also studied in work on T cells in Graves' hyperthyroidism and ophthalmopathy.

Source: peripheral blood mononuclear cells (PBMCs), taken at new diagnosis, from a patient treated with antithyroid drugs. The source is a woman in her thirties with Graves disease.

This clonotype has only a few counts. The chain is built from TRBV28 and TRBJ2-1; D assignment may be TRBD1 or TRBD2 (5 bases each). CDR1 is MDHEN and CDR2 is SYDVKM in the germline V gene. Between the trimmed V and J ends, which lost 8 bases and 5 bases, there was a span of 13 bases. This CDR3 has 13 residues. The CDR3 here is CASGGRAHNEQFF. CDR3 coding DNA: TGTGCCAGCGGGGGAAGGGCTCACAATGAGCAGTTCTTC.

This clonotype showed up just a few times. The genes are TRBV10-3 and TRBJ2-1, with a possible D match to TRBD2 (6 bases). The CDR3 sequence is 20 residues long. Germline V CDR1 and CDR2: ENHRY, SYGVKD. V dropped 6 bases and J dropped 0 bases, with 27 bases sitting between them. CDR3 residues: CAIRENWGKSSDGSYNEQFF. The CDR3 DNA sequence: TGTGCCATCAGGGAGAATTGGGGGAAATCTAGCGATGGCTCCTACAATGAGCAGTTCTTC.

This clonotype was counted a few times. This chain connects TRBV28 to TRBJ2-1; D gene unclear. The germline V gene encodes CDR1 MDHEN and CDR2 SYDVKM. Trimming cost V 2 bases and J 0 bases, with 8 bases left between them. CDR3 length equals 15 residues. CDR3 region: CASSLQLSSYNEQFF. The CDR3 DNA reads TGTGCCAGCAGTTTACAGCTGAGCTCCTACAATGAGCAGTTCTTC. Supplemented by reference TRBV28 and TRBJ2-1, the full variable domain reads DVKVTQSSRYLVKRTGEKVFLECVQDMDHENMFWYRQDPGLGLRLIYFSYDVKMKEKGDIPEGYSVSREKKERFSLILESASTNQTSMYLCASSLQLSSYNEQFFGPGTRLTVL.

This clonotype was seen a handful of times. The V gene is TRBV4-1, the J gene TRBJ2-7, with D possibly matching TRBD2 (6 bases). The CDR3 totals 16 residues. Per the germline V gene, CDR1 is MGHRA and CDR2 is YSYEKL. V shed 1 base and J shed 2 bases, with 15 bases lying between them. CDR3 sequence (DNA): TGCGCCAGCAGCCAAGTCCGCGGGAATCTCCCCTACGAGCAGTACTTC. This gives the protein CASSQVRGNLPYEQYF.

There are many counts of this clonotype. The chain links TRBV5-1 to TRBJ1-6; the D is unclear. The CDR3 is made up of 13 amino acids. CDR1 is SGHRS and CDR2 is YFSETQ in the germline V gene. V lost 7 bases and J lost 8, with 13 bases in between. CDR3 loop: CASRFSYDSPLHF. The DNA of the CDR3 is TGCGCCAGCCGTTTCAGTTACGATTCACCCCTCCACTTT. Full variable domain (rest looked up from reference TRBV5-1 and TRBJ1-6): KAGVTQTPRYLIKTRGQQVTLSCSPISGHRSVSWYQQTPGQGLQFLFEYFSETQRNKGNFPGRFSGRQFSNSRSEMNVSTLELGDSALYLCASRFSYDSPLHFGNGTRLTVT.

As regards this clonotype: A read error is likely here: a far larger clone is one base away. This likely comes from a read error, as the CDR3 has no conserved phenylalanine or tryptophan at its end. J is TRBJ1-5 and V is TRBV6-2 or TRBV6-3, with D possibly TRBD1 on 5 matching bases. The CDR3 sequence is 15 residues long. Germline V gene lookup returns CDR1 MNHEY and CDR2 SVGEGT. Trimming took off 4 bases at V and 4 bases at J, with 14 bases between the two ends. CDR3 protein: CASSWTGGSNQPQHS. The CDR3 coding sequence is TGTGCCAGCAGTTGGACTGGGGGTTCAAATCAGCCCCAGCATTCT.

This clonotype was recorded at least ten times. V and J are TRBV6-1 and TRBJ2-1; a possible D gene is TRBD2 (5 bases). V dropped 6 bases and J dropped 9 bases, with 21 bases sitting between them. The CDR3 totals 15 residues. The germline V gene encodes CDR1 MNHNS and CDR2 SASEGT. CDR3 nucleotides: TGTGCCAGCAGCGAGGCTAGGCGGGTCGCTATTGAGCAGTTCTTC. Encoded protein: CASSEARRVAIEQFF.

Ten or more counts support this clonotype. The chain couples TRBV3-1 to TRBJ1-5, with D possibly TRBD1 on 5 matching bases. The CDR3 has 14 residues. CDR1 and CDR2 from the germline V gene are LGHDT and YNNKEL (reference sequence). Trimming shortened V by 0 bases and J by 6 bases, and 9 bases separated the two germline ends. The CDR3 nucleotides read TGTGCCAGCAGCCAAGAAAAGGGGCGTCAGCCCCAGCATTTT. Protein sequence: CASSQEKGRQPQHF. Drawing the rest from reference TRBV3-1 and TRBJ1-5, the complete variable domain is DTAVSQTPKYLVTQMGNDKSIKCEQNLGHDTMYWYKQDSKKFLKIMFSYNNKELIINETVPNRFSPKSPDKAHLNLHINSLELGDSAVYFCASSQEKGRQPQHFGDGTRLSIL.

In this sample, this clonotype turned up a few times. The V call is TRBV4-1, the J call TRBJ1-4, with D perhaps matching TRBD1 (6 bases). V was pared by 4 bases and J by 7 bases, with 16 bases between. Germline CDR1 MGHRA, CDR2 YSYEKL. The CDR3 loop spans 15 amino acids. CDR3 region: CASSREEGGGEKLFF. DNA of the CDR3: TGCGCCAGCAGCCGGGAAGAAGGAGGGGGTGAAAAACTGTTTTTT.

In this sample, this clonotype turned up a few times. This chain uses TRBV7-6 with TRBJ1-3; D unclear. CDR1 is SGHVS and CDR2 is FNYEAQ in the germline V gene. This CDR3 comprises 12 residues. V gave up 7 bases and J gave up 3 bases, with 7 bases separating them. CDR3 sequence (DNA): TGTGCCAGCACCAACATTGGAAACACCATATATTTT. Its protein product is CASTNIGNTIYF.